The TCR beta chain described here comes from a study of T cell repertoires in cytomegalovirus infection. Study at large: Use of recently identified HLA-C-restricted and well-studied HLA-B-restricted CMV epitopes was part of the study. General study findings and limits: The ex vivo response was dominated by HLA-C-restricted CMV-specific TCR beta clonotypes.

The V end lost 3 bases, the J end lost 0 bases, and 11 bases lay between the germline ends. CDR1 SGHTA and CDR2 FQGNSA come from the germline V gene. The CDR3 extends over 15 amino acids. At least ten counts were recorded for this clonotype. Its antigen is as yet unknown. TCRdb reanalysed the reads using MiXCR and keeps one entry per CDR3 protein. The sample records approximately 300,000 distinct CDR3 sequences, 20% to 25% being singletons. Material: cultured PBMCs, obtained from culture after CMV antigen stimulation. This TCR derives from a human donor in good health (CMV status not recorded). Some clones in this sample may be carry-over from other donors' samples. This chain joins TRBV7-2 and TRBJ1-1; the D gene is possibly TRBD1 (5 bases). The DNA for the CDR3 is TGTGCCAGCAGCTTGGGACGTTTAATGAACACTGAAGCTTTCTTT. This translates into CASSLGRLMNTEAFF.